The clone carrying this T cell receptor (beta chain) was counted at least ten times. This CDR3 is built from 13 residues. V lost 3 bases to trimming and J lost 6 bases, with 8 bases between them. Germline assignment: CDR1 ENHRY and CDR2 SYGVKD. TCRdb ran MiXCR on the RT-PCR reads and lists one entry per CDR3 protein. The sample carries almost 700,000 distinct CDR3 sequences, approximately 15% recorded once. The J gene is TRBJ2-2, the V gene TRBV10-3; a weak D match, TRBD1 (5 bases). The sequencing sample was made of memory CD4+ T cells from blood. The sequence derives from a female donor in good health, serving as a healthy control. This CDR3 is CAISDQGSGELFF. The CDR3 bases are TGTGCCATCAGTGACCAGGGCTCCGGGGAGCTGTTTTTT.